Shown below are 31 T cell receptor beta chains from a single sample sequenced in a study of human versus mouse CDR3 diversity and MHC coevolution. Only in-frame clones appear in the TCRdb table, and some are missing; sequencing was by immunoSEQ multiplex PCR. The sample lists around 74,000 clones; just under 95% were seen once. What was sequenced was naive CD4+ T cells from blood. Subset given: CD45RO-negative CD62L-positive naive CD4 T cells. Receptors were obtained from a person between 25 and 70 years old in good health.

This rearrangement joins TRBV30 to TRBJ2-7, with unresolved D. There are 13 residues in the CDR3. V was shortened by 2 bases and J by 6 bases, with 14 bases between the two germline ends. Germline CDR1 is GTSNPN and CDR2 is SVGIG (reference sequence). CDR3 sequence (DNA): TGTGCCTGGAGTCCCACCAGGAAGCTCGAGCAGTACTTC. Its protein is CAWSPTRKLEQYF. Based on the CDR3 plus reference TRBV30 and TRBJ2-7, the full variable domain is SQTIHQWPATLVQPVGSPLSLECTVEGTSNPNLYWYRQAAGRGLQLLFYSVGIGQISSEVPQNLSASRPQDRQFILSSKKLLLSDSGFYLCAWSPTRKLEQYFGPGTRLTVT.

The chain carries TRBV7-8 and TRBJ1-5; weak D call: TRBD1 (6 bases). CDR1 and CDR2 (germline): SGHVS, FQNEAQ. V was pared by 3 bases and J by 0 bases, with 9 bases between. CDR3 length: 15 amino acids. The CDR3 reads CASSFGTLSNQPQHF. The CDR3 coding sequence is TGTGCCAGCAGCTTCGGGACACTTAGCAATCAGCCCCAGCATTTT.

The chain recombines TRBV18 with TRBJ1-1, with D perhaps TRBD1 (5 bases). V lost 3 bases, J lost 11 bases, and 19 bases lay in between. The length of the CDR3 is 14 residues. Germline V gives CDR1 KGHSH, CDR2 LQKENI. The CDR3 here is CASSPPAMGSGAFF. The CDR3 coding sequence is TGTGCCAGCTCACCTCCCGCAATGGGGTCAGGGGCTTTCTTT.

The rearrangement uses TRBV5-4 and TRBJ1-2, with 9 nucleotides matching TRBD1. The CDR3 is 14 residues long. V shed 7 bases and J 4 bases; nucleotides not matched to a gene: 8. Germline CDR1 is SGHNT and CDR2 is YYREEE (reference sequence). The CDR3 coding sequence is TGTGCCAGCCAGGCAGGGACAGGGATCTATGGCTACACCTTC. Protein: CASQAGTGIYGYTF.

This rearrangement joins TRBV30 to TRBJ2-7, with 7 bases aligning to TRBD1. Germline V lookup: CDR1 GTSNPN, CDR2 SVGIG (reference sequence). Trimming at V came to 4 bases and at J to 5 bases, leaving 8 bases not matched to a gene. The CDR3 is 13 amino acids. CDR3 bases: TGTGCCTGGACGCACAGGGGATTCCACGAGCAGTACTTC. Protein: CAWTHRGFHEQYF. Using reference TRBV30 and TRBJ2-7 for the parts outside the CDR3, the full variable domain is SQTIHQWPATLVQPVGSPLSLECTVEGTSNPNLYWYRQAAGRGLQLLFYSVGIGQISSEVPQNLSASRPQDRQFILSSKKLLLSDSGFYLCAWTHRGFHEQYFGPGTRLTVT.

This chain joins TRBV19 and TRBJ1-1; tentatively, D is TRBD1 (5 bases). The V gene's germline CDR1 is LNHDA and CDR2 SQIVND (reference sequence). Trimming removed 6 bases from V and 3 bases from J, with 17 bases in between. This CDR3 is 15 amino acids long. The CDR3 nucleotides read TGTGCCAGTAGAGGGGCCCACTGGGCGGACACTGAAGCTTTCTTT. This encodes CASRGAHWADTEAFF.

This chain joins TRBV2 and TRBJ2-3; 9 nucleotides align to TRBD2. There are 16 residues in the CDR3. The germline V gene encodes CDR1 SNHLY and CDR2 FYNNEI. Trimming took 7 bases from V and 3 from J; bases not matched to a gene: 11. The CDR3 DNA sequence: TGTGCCAGCACCGAGGGAGGCGGGGGGGGTACAGATACGCAGTATTTT. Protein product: CASTEGGGGGTDTQYF.

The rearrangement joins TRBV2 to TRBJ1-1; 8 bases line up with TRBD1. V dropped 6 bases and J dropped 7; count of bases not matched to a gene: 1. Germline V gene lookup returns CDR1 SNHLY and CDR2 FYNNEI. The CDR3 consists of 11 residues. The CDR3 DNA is TGTGCCAGCAGAGGACAGGGTGAAGCTTTCTTT. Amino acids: CASRGQGEAFF.

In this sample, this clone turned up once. The CDR3 nucleotides read TGTGCCAGCAGTGTGGACAGGGCAGTGACTGAAGCTTTCTTT. Protein product: CASSVDRAVTEAFF. The chain is built from TRBV2 and TRBJ1-1; 8 bases fit TRBD1. The CDR3 sequence is 14 residues long. Germline V gene sequence: CDR1 SNHLY, CDR2 FYNNEI. V gave up 4 bases and J gave up 5 bases; unmatched junction bases: 6.

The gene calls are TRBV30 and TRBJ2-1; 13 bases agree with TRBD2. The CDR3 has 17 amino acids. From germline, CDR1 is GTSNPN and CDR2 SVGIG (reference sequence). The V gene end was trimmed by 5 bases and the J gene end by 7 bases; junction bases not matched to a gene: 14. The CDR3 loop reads CAWVKLPGLAGLNEQFF. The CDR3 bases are TGTGCCTGGGTCAAACTCCCGGGACTAGCGGGACTTAATGAGCAGTTCTTC.

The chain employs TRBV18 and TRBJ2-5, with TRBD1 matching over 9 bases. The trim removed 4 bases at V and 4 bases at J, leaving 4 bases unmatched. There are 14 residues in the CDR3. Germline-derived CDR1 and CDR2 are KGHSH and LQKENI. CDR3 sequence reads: CASSLRQGGETQYF. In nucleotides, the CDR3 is TGTGCCAGCTCACTTAGACAGGGGGGAGAGACCCAGTACTTC.

In DNA form, the CDR3 reads TGTGCCAGCAGATACCGGGCTAGCGGATTTCAAGAGACCCAGTACTTC. It encodes CASRYRASGFQETQYF. The rearrangement links TRBV2 to TRBJ2-5, with 7 bases identical to TRBD2. V shed 6 bases and J 2 bases; nucleotides not matched to a gene: 12. Per the germline V gene, CDR1 is SNHLY and CDR2 is FYNNEI. CDR3 length: 16 residues.

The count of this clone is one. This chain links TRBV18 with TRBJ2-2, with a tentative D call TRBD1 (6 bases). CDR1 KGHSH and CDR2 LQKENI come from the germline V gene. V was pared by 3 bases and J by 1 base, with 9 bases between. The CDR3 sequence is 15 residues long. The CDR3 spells CASSPNRENTGELFF. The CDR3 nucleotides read TGTGCCAGCTCACCCAACAGGGAGAACACCGGGGAGCTGTTTTTT.

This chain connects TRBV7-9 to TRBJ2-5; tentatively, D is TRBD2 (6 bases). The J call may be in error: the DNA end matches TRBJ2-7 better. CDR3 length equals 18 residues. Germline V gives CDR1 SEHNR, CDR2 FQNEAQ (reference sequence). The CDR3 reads CASSGGGNFARLHYEQYF. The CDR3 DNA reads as TGTGCCAGCAGCGGCGGAGGGAATTTCGCACGGCTCCACTACGAGCAGTACTTC.

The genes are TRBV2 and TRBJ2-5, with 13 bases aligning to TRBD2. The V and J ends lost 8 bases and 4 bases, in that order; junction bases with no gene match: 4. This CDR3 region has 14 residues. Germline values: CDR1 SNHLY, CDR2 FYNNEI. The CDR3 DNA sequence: TGTGCCAGCGTACTAGCGGGGGGGCGAGAGACCCAGTACTTC. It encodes CASVLAGGRETQYF.

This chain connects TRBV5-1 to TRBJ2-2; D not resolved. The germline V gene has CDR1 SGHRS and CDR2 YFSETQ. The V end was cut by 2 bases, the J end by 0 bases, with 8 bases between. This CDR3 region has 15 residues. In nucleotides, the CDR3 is TGCGCCAGCAGCTTAGGCGGAGCGAACACCGGGGAGCTGTTTTTT. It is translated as CASSLGGANTGELFF.

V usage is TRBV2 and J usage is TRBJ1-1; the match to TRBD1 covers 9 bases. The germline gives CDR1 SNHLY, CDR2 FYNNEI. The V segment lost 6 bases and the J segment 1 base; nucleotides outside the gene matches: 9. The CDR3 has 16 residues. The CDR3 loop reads CASSAGTGRGNTEAFF. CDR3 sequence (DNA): TGTGCCAGCAGCGCCGGGACAGGGCGGGGGAACACTGAAGCTTTCTTT.

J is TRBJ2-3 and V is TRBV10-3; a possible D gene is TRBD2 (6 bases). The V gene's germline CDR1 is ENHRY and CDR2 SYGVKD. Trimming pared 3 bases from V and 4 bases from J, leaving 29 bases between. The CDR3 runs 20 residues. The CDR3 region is CAISDVGRGGNNIRADTQYF. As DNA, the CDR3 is TGTGCCATCAGTGATGTGGGGCGGGGCGGGAACAATATCAGGGCAGATACGCAGTATTTT.

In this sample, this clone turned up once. The CDR3 DNA follows: TGCGCCAGCAGCTTGTCGGGGTATATCGACAATGAGCAGTTCTTC. It encodes CASSLSGYIDNEQFF. The chain joins TRBV5-1 to TRBJ2-1; TRBD2 might be the D (5 bases). CDR1 and CDR2 (germline): SGHRS, YFSETQ. V was pared by 1 base and J by 5 bases, with 13 bases between. This CDR3 contains 15 residues.

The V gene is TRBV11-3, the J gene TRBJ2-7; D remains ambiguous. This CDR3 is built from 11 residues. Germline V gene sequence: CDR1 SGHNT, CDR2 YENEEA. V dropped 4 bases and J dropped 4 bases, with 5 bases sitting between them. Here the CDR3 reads CASSSGYEQYF. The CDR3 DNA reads TGTGCCAGCAGCTCCGGGTACGAGCAGTACTTC. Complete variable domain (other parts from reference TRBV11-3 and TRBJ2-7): EAGVVQSPRYKIIEKKQPVAFWCNPISGHNTLYWYLQNLGQGPELLIRYENEEAVDDSQLPKDRFSAERLKGVDSTLKIQPAELGDSAVYLCASSSGYEQYFGPGTRLTVT.

The CDR3 nucleotides read TGTGCCAGCAGTTACGGGGGCGGGAATGAGCAGTTCTTC. Protein sequence: CASSYGGGNEQFF. The chain employs TRBV6-6 and TRBJ2-1, with a tentative D call TRBD1 (6 bases). The CDR3 length is 13 residues. Germline CDR1 is MNHNY and CDR2 is SVGAGI (reference sequence). Between the trimmed V and J ends, which lost 2 bases and 7 bases, there was a span of 9 bases.

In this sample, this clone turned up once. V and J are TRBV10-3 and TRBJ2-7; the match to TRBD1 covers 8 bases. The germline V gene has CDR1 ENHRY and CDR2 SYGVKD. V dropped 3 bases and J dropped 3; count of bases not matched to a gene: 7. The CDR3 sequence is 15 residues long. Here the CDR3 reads CAISDPTGARYEQYF. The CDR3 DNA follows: TGTGCCATCAGTGACCCGACAGGGGCCCGCTACGAGCAGTACTTC.

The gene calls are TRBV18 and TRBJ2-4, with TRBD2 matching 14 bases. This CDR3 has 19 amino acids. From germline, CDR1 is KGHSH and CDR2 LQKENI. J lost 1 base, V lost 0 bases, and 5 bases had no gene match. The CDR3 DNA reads TGTGCCAGCTCACCACCGGGACTAGCGGGGGACACGGCCAAAAACATTCAGTACTTC. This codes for CASSPPGLAGDTAKNIQYF. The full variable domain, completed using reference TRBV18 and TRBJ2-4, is NAGVMQNPRHLVRRRGQEARLRCSPMKGHSHVYWYRQLPEEGLKFMVYLQKENIIDESGMPKERFSAEFPKEGPSILRIQQVVRGDSAAYFCASSPPGLAGDTAKNIQYFGAGTRLSVL.

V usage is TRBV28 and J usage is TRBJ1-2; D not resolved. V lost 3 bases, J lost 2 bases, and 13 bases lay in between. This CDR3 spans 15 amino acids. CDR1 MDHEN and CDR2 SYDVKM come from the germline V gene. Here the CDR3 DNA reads TGTGCCAGCAGTTTCCACCTGGGCAGCAACTATGGCTACACCTTC. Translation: CASSFHLGSNYGYTF.

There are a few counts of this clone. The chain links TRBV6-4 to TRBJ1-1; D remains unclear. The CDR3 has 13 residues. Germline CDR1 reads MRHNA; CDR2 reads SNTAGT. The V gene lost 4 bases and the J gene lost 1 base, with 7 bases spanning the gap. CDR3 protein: CASSVAQNTEAFF. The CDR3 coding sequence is TGTGCCAGCAGTGTCGCGCAGAACACTGAAGCTTTCTTT.

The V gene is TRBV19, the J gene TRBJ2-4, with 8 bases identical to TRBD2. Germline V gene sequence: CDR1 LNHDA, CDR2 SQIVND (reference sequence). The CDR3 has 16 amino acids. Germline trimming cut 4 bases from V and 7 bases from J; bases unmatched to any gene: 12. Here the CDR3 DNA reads TGTGCCAGTAGTACCGGGGGGGCCACGGGTTACAACATTCAGTACTTC. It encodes CASSTGGATGYNIQYF.

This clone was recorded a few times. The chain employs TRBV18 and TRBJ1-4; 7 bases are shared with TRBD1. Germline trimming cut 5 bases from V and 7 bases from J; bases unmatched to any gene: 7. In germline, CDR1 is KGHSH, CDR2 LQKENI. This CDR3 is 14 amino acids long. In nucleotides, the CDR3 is TGTGCCAGCTCATCACAGGGGAGGGGTGAAAAACTGTTTTTT. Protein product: CASSSQGRGEKLFF.

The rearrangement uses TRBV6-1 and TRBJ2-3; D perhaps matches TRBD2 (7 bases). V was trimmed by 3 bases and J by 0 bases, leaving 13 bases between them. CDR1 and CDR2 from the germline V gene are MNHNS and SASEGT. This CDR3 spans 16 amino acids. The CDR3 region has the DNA TGTGCCAGCAGTGAGAAGGGGGGGAAAAGCACAGATACGCAGTATTTT. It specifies CASSEKGGKSTDTQYF.

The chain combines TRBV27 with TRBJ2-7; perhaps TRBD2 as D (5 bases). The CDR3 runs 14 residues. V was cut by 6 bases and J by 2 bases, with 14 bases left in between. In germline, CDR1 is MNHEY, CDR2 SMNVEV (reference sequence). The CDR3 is CASRSGSFTYEQYF. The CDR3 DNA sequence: TGTGCCAGCAGGTCTGGGAGTTTTACCTACGAGCAGTACTTC.

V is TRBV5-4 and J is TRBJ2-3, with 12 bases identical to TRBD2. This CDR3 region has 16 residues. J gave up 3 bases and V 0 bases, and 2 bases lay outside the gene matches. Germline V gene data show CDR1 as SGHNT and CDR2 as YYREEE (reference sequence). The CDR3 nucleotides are TGTGCCAGCAGCTTGGGACTAGCGGGAGAAACAGATACGCAGTATTTT. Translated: CASSLGLAGETDTQYF.

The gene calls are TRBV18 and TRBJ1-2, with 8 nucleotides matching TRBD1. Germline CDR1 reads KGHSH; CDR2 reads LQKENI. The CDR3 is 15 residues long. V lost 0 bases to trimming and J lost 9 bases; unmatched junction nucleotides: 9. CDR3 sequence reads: CASSPPTTGGQSYTF. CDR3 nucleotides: TGTGCCAGCTCACCACCTACCACAGGGGGACAGAGCTACACCTTC.